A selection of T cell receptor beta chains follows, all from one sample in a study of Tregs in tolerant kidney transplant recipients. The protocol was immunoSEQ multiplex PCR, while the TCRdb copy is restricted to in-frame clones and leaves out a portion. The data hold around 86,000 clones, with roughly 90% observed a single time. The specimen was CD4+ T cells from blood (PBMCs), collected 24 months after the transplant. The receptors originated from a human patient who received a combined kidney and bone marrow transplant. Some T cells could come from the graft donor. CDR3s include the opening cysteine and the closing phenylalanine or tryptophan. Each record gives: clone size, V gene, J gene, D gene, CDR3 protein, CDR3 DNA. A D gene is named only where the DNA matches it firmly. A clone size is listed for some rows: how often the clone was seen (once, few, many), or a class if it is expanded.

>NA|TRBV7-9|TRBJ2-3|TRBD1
CASSLWSGGTDTQYF
TGTGCCAGCAGCTTATGGTCAGGGGGAACAGATACGCAGTATTTT
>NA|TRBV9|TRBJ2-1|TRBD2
CASSASRTSGRAINEQFF
TGTGCCAGCAGCGCATCTCGGACTAGCGGGAGGGCCATAAATGAGCAGTTCTTC
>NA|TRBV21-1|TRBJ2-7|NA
CASSKSSGITYEQYF
TGTGCCAGCAGCAAAAGTAGCGGGATAACCTACGAGCAGTACTTC
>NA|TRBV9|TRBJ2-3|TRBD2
CASGTSGTDTQYF
TGTGCCAGTGGGACTAGCGGCACAGATACGCAGTATTTT
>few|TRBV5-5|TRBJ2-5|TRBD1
CASSLGYRGLQETQYF
TGTGCCAGCAGCTTGGGGTACAGGGGGCTCCAGGAGACCCAGTACTTC
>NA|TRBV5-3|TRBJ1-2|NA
CARSLARIYGYTF
TGTGCCAGAAGCTTGGCCAGGATCTATGGCTACACCTTC
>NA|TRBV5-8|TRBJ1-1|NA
CASNTGRANTEAFF
TGTGCCAGCAACACCGGGAGGGCGAACACTGAAGCTTTCTTT
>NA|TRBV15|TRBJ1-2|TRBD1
CATSRSDRVPGYTF
TGTGCCACCAGCAGATCCGACAGGGTTCCTGGCTACACCTTC
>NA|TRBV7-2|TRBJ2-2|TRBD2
CASSLNRGRAGELFF
TGTGCCAGCAGCTTAAACCGGGGGAGGGCCGGGGAGCTGTTTTTT
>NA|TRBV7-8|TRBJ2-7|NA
CATHPGIRGYEQYF
TGTGCCACCCACCCAGGGATTCGCGGCTACGAGCAGTACTTC
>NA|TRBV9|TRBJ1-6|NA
CASSEVGTYSPLHF
TGTGCCAGCAGCGAGGTGGGGACTTACTCACCCCTCCACTTT
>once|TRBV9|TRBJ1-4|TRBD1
CASSVRQGAGEKLFF
TGTGCCAGCAGCGTCCGACAGGGCGCCGGTGAAAAACTGTTTTTT
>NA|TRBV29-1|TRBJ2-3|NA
CSVGTSGADTQYF
TGCAGCGTCGGGACTTCCGGCGCAGATACGCAGTATTTT
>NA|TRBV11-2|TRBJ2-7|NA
CASSLVGGAEGSYEQYF
TGTGCCAGCAGCTTAGTTGGGGGGGCGGAGGGCTCCTACGAGCAGTACTTC
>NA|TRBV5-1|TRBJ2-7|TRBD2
CASTSREGYEQYF
TGCGCCAGCACAAGCAGGGAGGGCTACGAGCAGTACTTC
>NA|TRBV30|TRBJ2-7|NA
CAWSDTGRYGYEQYF
TGTGCCTGGAGTGATACAGGGAGATACGGGTACGAGCAGTACTTC
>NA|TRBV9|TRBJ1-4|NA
CASSVGGGLEKLFF
TGTGCCAGCAGCGTAGGAGGAGGGTTGGAAAAACTGTTTTTT
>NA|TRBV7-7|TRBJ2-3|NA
CASSLDGQGDTQYF
TGTGCCAGCAGCTTGGACGGGCAGGGAGATACGCAGTATTTT
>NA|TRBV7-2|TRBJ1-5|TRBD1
CASSLVQGAGNQPQHF
TGTGCCAGCAGCTTAGTACAGGGGGCAGGCAATCAGCCCCAGCATTTT
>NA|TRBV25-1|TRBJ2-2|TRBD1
CASSASQGPGELFF
TGTGCCAGCAGTGCATCACAGGGGCCCGGGGAGCTGTTTTTT
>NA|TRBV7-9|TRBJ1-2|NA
CASSLREGQKNYGYTF
TGTGCCAGCAGCTTAAGGGAGGGGCAGAAAAACTATGGCTACACCTTC
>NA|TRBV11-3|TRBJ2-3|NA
CASSLGQGSTDTQYF
TGTGCCAGCAGCTTAGGCCAGGGTAGCACAGATACGCAGTATTTT
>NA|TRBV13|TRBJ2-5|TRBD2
CASSFSNIRGRARETQYF
TGTGCCAGCAGCTTTTCTAATATTCGCGGGAGGGCCCGGGAGACCCAGTACTTC
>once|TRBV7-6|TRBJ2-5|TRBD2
CASSPWGAGDREETQYF
TGTGCCAGCAGCCCCTGGGGCGCGGGGGATCGGGAAGAGACCCAGTACTTC
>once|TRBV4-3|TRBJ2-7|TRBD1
CASSQGWGQGGGGGVYEQYF
TGCGCCAGCAGCCAAGGGTGGGGACAGGGGGGAGGCGGGGGGGTCTACGAGCAGTACTTC
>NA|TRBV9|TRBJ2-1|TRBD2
CASSVGPNGGAYNEQFF
TGTGCCAGCAGCGTAGGCCCAAACGGGGGGGCCTACAATGAGCAGTTCTTC
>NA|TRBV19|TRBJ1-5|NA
CASSTLNQPQHF
TGTGCCAGTAGTACTTTAAATCAGCCCCAGCATTTT
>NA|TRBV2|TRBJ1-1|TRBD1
CASSDRTGAMNTEAFF
TGTGCCAGCAGTGATAGGACAGGGGCCATGAACACTGAAGCTTTCTTT
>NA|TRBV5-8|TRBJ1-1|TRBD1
CASSARTGGYPAFF
TGTGCCAGCAGCGCGAGGACAGGGGGCTACCCTGCTTTCTTT
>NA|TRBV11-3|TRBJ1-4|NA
CASSLTIYDEKLFF
TGTGCCAGCAGCTTAACTATATACGATGAAAAACTGTTTTTT
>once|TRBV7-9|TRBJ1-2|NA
CASSLEGGANYGYTF
TGTGCCAGCAGCTTAGAGGGAGGAGCTAACTATGGCTACACCTTC
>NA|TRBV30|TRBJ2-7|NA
CAWSRDTTYEQYF
TGTGCCTGGAGCCGAGACACAACCTACGAGCAGTACTTC
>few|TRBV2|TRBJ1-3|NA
CASGLRSSGNTIYF
TGTGCCAGCGGTCTTCGGAGCTCTGGAAACACCATATATTTT
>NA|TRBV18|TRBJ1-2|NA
CASRGTANYGYTF
TGTGCCAGCCGCGGGACTGCTAACTATGGCTACACCTTC
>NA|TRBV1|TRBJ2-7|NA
CTSSPRGDSYEQYF
TGCACCAGCAGCCCCCGCGGGGACAGCTACGAGCAGTACTTC
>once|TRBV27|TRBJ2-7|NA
CASSRDTAYEQYF
TGTGCCAGCAGTAGGGACACAGCCTACGAGCAGTACTTC
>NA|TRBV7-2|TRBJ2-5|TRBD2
CASAGGLAGGLETQYF
TGTGCCAGCGCGGGGGGACTAGCGGGAGGGTTGGAGACCCAGTACTTC
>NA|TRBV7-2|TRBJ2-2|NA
CASSQKALGLSTGELFF
TGTGCCAGCAGCCAGAAGGCCCTGGGACTCTCCACCGGGGAGCTGTTTTTT
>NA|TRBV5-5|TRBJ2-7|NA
CASSPRQDEQYF
TGTGCCAGCAGCCCAAGACAGGACGAGCAGTACTTC
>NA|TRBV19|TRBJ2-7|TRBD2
CASGDYSANRGEQYF
TGTGCCTCGGGGGACTATAGCGCCAATCGTGGCGAGCAGTACTTC